Reported below is one T cell receptor (beta chain). Clones were read by immunoSEQ multiplex PCR, and TCRdb kept only the in-frame ones, dropping some. Of roughly 390,000 clones listed, around 87% were seen once; the top ten hold around 9.3%. The record originates from a study of blood T cell repertoires in COVID-19. The V and J ends lost 0 bases and 6 bases, in that order; junction bases with no gene match: 6. The length of the CDR3 is 15 residues. Per the germline V gene, CDR1 is SGHKS and CDR2 is YYEKEE (reference sequence). The gene calls are TRBV5-5 and TRBJ1-5; 7 positions agree with TRBD1. This sequence was found in a woman in her 30s with COVID-19, enrolled during active disease. Sequencing was carried out using peripheral blood. CDR3 DNA sequence: TGTGCCAGCAGCTTGGAGGGGGCGAAGGGTCAGCCCCAGCATTTT. Its translation: CASSLEGAKGQPQHF. Based on the CDR3 plus reference TRBV5-5 and TRBJ1-5, the full variable domain is DAGVTQSPTHLIKTRGQQVTLRCSPISGHKSVSWYQQVLGQGPQFIFQYYEKEERGRGNFPDRFSARQFPNYSSELNVNALLLGDSALYLCASSLEGAKGQPQHFGDGTRLSIL.